This T cell receptor (beta chain) was profiled in a study of cytomegalovirus exposure and HLA in healthy donors. Whole-study findings and limits: By HLA locus, TCR association rates varied in a later analysis, with DRB1 showing the most and HLA-C the fewest. A later analysis associated 15,000 or so TCR beta sequences with HLA alleles at a 0.05 false discovery rate.

The primer mix had 60 Vbeta and 13 Jbeta primers. Here immunoSEQ multiplex PCR was the method, and the copy in TCRdb shows in-frame clones only, minus some. Its table records around 80,000 clones. Comments on this clone: Its specificity is unknown.

This TCR was recovered from a boy between 5 and 17 years old in good health and CMV-seronegative. The sequencing sample was made of PBMCs.

The CDR3: CAISESTPKNTEAFF. CDR3 DNA sequence: TGTGCCATCAGTGAGTCGACTCCAAAGAACACTGAAGCTTTCTTT. V gene TRBV10-3 combines with J gene TRBJ1-1; unclear D gene. Trimming left V 0 bases short and J 1 base short, with 9 bases between. The CDR3 consists of 15 residues. Germline CDR1 reads ENHRY; CDR2 reads SYGVKD.